The 10 T cell receptor beta chains below were found in one sample sequenced in a study of T cells in Graves' hyperthyroidism and ophthalmopathy. Amplification of TCR beta CDR3 regions was performed using RNA transcripts as template. HTBI primers were used for first-round RT-PCR of the TCR CDR3. MiXCR, run by TCRdb on the multiplex PCR reads, gives a single entry per CDR3 protein. Seen here are fewer than 700,000 distinct CDR3 sequences, 15% to 20% observed once, and the top ten hold 3.8%. The sequenced material came from blood. These receptor sequences come from a woman between 25 and 40 years old with Graves' hyperthyroidism.

This clonotype was recorded at least ten times. V gene TRBV24-1 combines with J gene TRBJ1-2; no clear D. This CDR3 comprises 14 residues. Trimming took 6 bases from V and 0 from J, leaving 10 bases between them. Per the germline V gene, CDR1 is KGHDR and CDR2 is SFDVKD. The DNA of the CDR3 is TGTGCCACCAGTAGGGATGCAACTAACTATGGCTACACCTTC. It codes for CATSRDATNYGYTF.

V and J are TRBV6-5 and TRBJ1-2; the D gene is possibly TRBD1 (6 bases). The CDR3 contains 15 residues. V shed 3 bases and J shed 5 bases, with 16 bases lying between them. Germline assignment: CDR1 MNHEY and CDR2 SVGAGI. The CDR3 loop is CASSYKMTGIYGYTF. CDR3 DNA sequence: TGTGCCAGCAGTTATAAAATGACAGGAATATATGGCTACACCTTC.

This clonotype was recorded many times. The rearrangement joins TRBV20-1 to TRBJ2-7, with D possibly being TRBD2 (6 bases). Germline loops: CDR1 DFQATT, CDR2 SNEGSKA (reference sequence). The CDR3 contains 17 residues. V lost 4 bases and J lost 0, with 22 bases in between. The CDR3 DNA reads TGCAGTGCTACTGGTTTTGGTCTAGCGACCACCTCCTACGAGCAGTACTTC. Residues: CSATGFGLATTSYEQYF.

This clonotype was detected ten times or more. This chain links TRBV7-8 with TRBJ1-5, with D tentatively TRBD1 (6 bases). V dropped 4 bases and J dropped 3 bases, with 13 bases sitting between them. The CDR3 contains 15 residues. Per the germline V gene, CDR1 is SGHVS and CDR2 is FQNEAQ. For the CDR3, the DNA is TGTGCCAGCAGCTGGGAAGGACAGTTCAATCAGCCCCAGCATTTT. This codes for CASSWEGQFNQPQHF.

The chain joins TRBV10-2 to TRBJ2-5; weak D call: TRBD1 (6 bases). Germline V gene lookup returns CDR1 WSHSY and CDR2 SAAADI. This CDR3 has 14 amino acids. Trimming removed 2 bases at V and 7 bases at J, with 14 bases between. In DNA, the CDR3 is TGCGCCAGCAGTGAGAGGAGCAGGGGTCGGACCCAGTACTTC. It translates to CASSERSRGRTQYF.

The chain has TRBV5-1 and TRBJ2-2; D uncertain. Germline CDR1 and CDR2: SGHRS and YFSETQ. The CDR3 is 16 residues long. V was clipped by 2 bases and J by 0 bases, with 11 bases between them. The CDR3 region has the DNA TGCGCCAGCAGCTTTGGCACGTTCGCGAACACCGGGGAGCTGTTTTTT. The encoded protein is CASSFGTFANTGELFF.

V is TRBV20-1 and J is TRBJ2-4; 10 bases align to TRBD2. CDR1 DFQATT and CDR2 SNEGSKA come from the germline V gene (reference sequence). The V and J ends lost 1 base and 8 bases, in that order; junction bases with no gene match: 14. The CDR3 spans 17 residues. CDR3 residues: CSARGGGASGSRDIQYF. The CDR3 coding sequence is TGCAGTGCTAGAGGGGGTGGAGCTAGCGGGAGTCGGGACATTCAGTACTTC.

In nucleotides, the CDR3 is TGTGCCAGTAGTATTAGCGGGTACACCGGGGATACGCAGTATTTT. It specifies CASSISGYTGDTQYF. The chain is built from TRBV19 and TRBJ2-3, with 7 bases identical to TRBD2. Per germline, CDR1 LNHDA and CDR2 SQIVND (reference sequence). This CDR3 has 15 amino acids. V gave up 3 bases and J gave up 6 bases; unmatched junction bases: 9.

The rearrangement joins TRBV3-1 to TRBJ2-7, with 8 bases fitting TRBD2. Germline V gene lookup returns CDR1 LGHDT and CDR2 YNNKEL (reference sequence). J gave up 6 bases and V 4 bases, and 11 bases lay outside the gene matches. CDR3 length equals 15 residues. The CDR3 DNA reads TGTGCCAGCAGCCTATTCCGAGCGGGAGAGGGCGAGCAGTACTTC. Amino acid sequence: CASSLFRAGEGEQYF.

This clonotype was recorded many times. For the CDR3, the DNA is TGTGCCAGCAGGGGAAACGCCTACGAGCAGTACTTC. Translating it yields CASRGNAYEQYF. The rearrangement uses TRBV28 and TRBJ2-7; no clear D. The length of the CDR3 is 12 residues. V gave up 6 bases and J gave up 2 bases, with 8 bases separating them. Germline V gene sequence: CDR1 MDHEN, CDR2 SYDVKM.